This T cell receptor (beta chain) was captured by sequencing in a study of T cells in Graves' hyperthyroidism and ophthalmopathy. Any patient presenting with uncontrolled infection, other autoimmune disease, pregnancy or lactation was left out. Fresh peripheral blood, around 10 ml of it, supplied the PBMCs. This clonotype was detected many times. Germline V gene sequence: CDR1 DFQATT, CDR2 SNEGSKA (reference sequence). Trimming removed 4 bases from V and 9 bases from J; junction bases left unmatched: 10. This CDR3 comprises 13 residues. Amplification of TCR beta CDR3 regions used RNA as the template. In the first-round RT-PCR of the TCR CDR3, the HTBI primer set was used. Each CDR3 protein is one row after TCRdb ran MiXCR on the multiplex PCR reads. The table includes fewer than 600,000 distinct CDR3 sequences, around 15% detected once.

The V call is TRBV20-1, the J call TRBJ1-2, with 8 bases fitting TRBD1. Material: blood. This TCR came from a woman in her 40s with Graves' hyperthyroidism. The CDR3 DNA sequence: TGCAGTGCTACGGACAGGGCCCCCGTTCGCTACACCTTC. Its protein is CSATDRAPVRYTF.